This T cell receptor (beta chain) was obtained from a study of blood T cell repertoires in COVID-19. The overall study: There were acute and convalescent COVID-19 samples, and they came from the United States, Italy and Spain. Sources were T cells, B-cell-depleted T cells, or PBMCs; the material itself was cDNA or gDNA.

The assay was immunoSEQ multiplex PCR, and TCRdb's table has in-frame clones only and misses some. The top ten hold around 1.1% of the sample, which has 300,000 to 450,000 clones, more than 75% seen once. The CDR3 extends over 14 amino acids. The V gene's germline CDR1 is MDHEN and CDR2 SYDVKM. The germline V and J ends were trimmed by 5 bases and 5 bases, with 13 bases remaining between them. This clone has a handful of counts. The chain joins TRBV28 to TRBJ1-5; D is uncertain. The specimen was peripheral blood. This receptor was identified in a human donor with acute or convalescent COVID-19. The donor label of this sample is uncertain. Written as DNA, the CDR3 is TGTGCCAGCAGTCCCCATTTCGGGGATCAGCCCCAGCATTTT. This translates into CASSPHFGDQPQHF.